This TCR beta chain emerged from a study of CD8+ T cells in alopecia areata (dated by TCRdb to 2016 to 2019). For context, the study as a whole: Treated patients were enrolled in an open-label pilot trial of oral tofacitinib, 5 to 10 mg twice daily, for moderate-to-severe alopecia areata. The SALT score, which quantifies the percentage of affected scalp surface area, was used to measure disease severity in treated patients. Biopsies were taken from tofacitinib-treated patients at baseline and again at 4 and 24 weeks into treatment, and several of those patients also had a later scalp biopsy. Tofacitinib was administered for 6 to 18 months, and 6 months of follow-up off drug were then conducted to assess delayed response and recurrence. Scalp clonality was compared across normal scalp (n=4), patchy alopecia areata scalp (n=8), and alopecia totalis/universalis scalp (n=8). RNA was extracted with the PAXgene miRNA kit for fixed scalp, the miRNeasy kit for PBMCs, and the RNeasy kit for mouse skin. TCRbeta CDR3 regions were amplified by immunoSEQ multiplex PCR using 35 Vbeta forward and 13 Jbeta reverse primers. To study T cell clonal expansion in alopecia areata, the researchers applied high-throughput TCRbeta sequencing to both the C3H/HeJ mouse model and human patients. Human TCRbeta sequencing covered scalp tissue and sorted CD4+ and CD8+ peripheral blood T cells from patchy and totalis/universalis alopecia areata patients and healthy controls. Summary of the overall study and its limitations: Unlike mouse skin, which is dominated by gammadelta T cells, normal human skin has resident alphabeta T cells that are also sequenced, and this complicates analysis of the scalp TCR repertoire. Shared TCR sequences between patients were less evident than in mice, which may be partly attributable to HLA diversity in the patient population. Many expanded lesional clones persisted in scalp and blood during tofacitinib treatment, which may partly explain relapse after stopping treatment. Because the treated cohort was small and had just a single nonresponder, larger studies are needed to establish links between baseline CD8+ expansion and response. Compared with normal scalp, lesional scalp had higher clonality and more expanded CD8+ clones, particularly in alopecia totalis/universalis, a pattern that suggests antigenic drive. Tofacitinib significantly decreased scalp clonality and the number of expanded CD8+ clones among the top 100 scalp clones.

About this clone itself: Its binding antigen is unknown. No per-base quality is available; no much larger clone lies one base away.

The germline V gene yields MGHRA for CDR1 and YSYEKL for CDR2. The CDR3 numbers 13 residues from cysteine through phenylalanine. Just CDR3 DNA is preserved here, 39 bases in frame from base 1. At the junction V is shortened by 0 bases and J by 8 bases, with 7 bases in between. The time point label of this sample denotes: about 4 weeks on oral tofacitinib. According to the study, the label for this sample's treatment or condition signals: oral pan-JAK inhibitor, 5-10 mg twice daily. Lesional scalp punch biopsies and peripheral blood were obtained from alopecia areata patients. PBMCs were isolated by density centrifugation and stained for CD3, CD4 and CD8, after which CD4+ and CD8+ T cells were sorted on a FACSAria. The library was produced with the immunoSEQ multiplex PCR assay. RNA was extracted from all samples and reverse transcribed into cDNA as template for TCR sequencing. SuperScript III was used to make first-strand cDNA, primed with a 2:1 mix of oligo-dT and random hexamers. A synthetic immune receptor repertoire was used to gauge amplification bias, and whatever bias remained was removed computationally. Concerning the study's data processing: Raw reads were preprocessed for error removal, and CDR3 was defined according to IMGT conventions as running from the conserved cysteine to phenylalanine. Clonality was computed by normalizing Shannon entropy by log2 of the number of productive unique TCRs and subtracting the result from 1. Whether each scalp clone was CD4 or CD8 was inferred by checking scalp TCRbeta sequences against the CD4 and CD8 repertoires from sorted blood. TCRdb stores this immuneACCESS table with in-frame sequences only. Part of the clones is absent; in the studies checked, under half of the shortfall reflects unresolved V genes, and no reason is known for the rest. That table furnishes V, J and clone size, whereas the DNA furnished D and trimming. This sample gives 110,000 to 150,000 clones in total; approximately 80% of them show up just once. 25% of the sample lies in the top ten.

Rearrangement joined TRBV4-1 to TRBJ2-2, with TRBD2 as a weak D call on 5 bases. This TCR came from a human donor with alopecia areata. This material consisted of CD8+ T cells sorted from blood, taken at week 4, from a patient treated with tofacitinib. The DNA sequence follows: TGCGCCAGCAGCCAAGATGGGGAGGGGGAGCTGTTTTTT. Its translation is CASSQDGEGELFF.